The 4 T cell receptor beta chains below all came from one sample that was sequenced in a study of CD8+ T cells in alopecia areata. RNA was isolated and reverse transcribed to cDNA, the sequencing template. Generated by immunoSEQ multiplex PCR, the TCRdb table keeps only in-frame clones and is missing some. Among about 110,000 clones listed, around 55% were seen once. Sequenced: CD8+ T cells sorted from blood. Receptor source: a human donor in good health.

This chain links TRBV5-1 with TRBJ2-3, with a tentative D call TRBD1 (5 bases). The CDR3 consists of 16 residues. Germline-derived CDR1 and CDR2 are SGHRS and YFSETQ. V was cut by 0 bases and J by 1 base, with 12 bases left in between. The CDR3 region is CASSLDQGRGTDTQYF. The CDR3 bases are TGCGCCAGCAGCTTGGACCAGGGAAGGGGCACAGATACGCAGTATTTT.

This chain links TRBV29-1 with TRBJ1-1; the D is unclear. Trimming stripped 5 bases from V and 0 bases from J, with 7 bases between. The germline gives CDR1 SQVTM, CDR2 ANQGSEA. This CDR3 is built from 12 residues. CDR3 amino acids: CSVTGLNTEAFF. The CDR3 DNA sequence: TGCAGCGTTACGGGGTTGAACACTGAAGCTTTCTTT.

V usage is TRBV9 and J usage is TRBJ2-5; 8 nucleotides align to TRBD1. Unmatched junction bases numbered 7, after V lost 3 bases and J lost 3 bases. The CDR3 is 15 residues long. Germline V gene sequence: CDR1 SGDLS, CDR2 YYNGEE. CDR3 amino acids: CASSEETGVKETQYF. The CDR3 DNA follows: TGTGCCAGCAGCGAGGAGACAGGGGTGAAAGAGACCCAGTACTTC. Based on the CDR3 plus reference TRBV9 and TRBJ2-5, the full variable domain is DSGVTQTPKHLITATGQRVTLRCSPRSGDLSVYWYQQSLDQGLQFLIQYYNGEERAKGNILERFSAQQFPDLHSELNLSSLELGDSALYFCASSEETGVKETQYFGPGTRLLVL.

This clone was picked up one time. The identical CDR3 is also encoded by other nucleotide sequences in the sample. The rearrangement links TRBV11-2 to TRBJ2-7; D unclear. Germline lookup yields CDR1 SGHAT and CDR2 FQNNGV. The CDR3 consists of 13 residues. Trimming took off 1 base at V and 2 bases at J, with 6 bases between the two ends. CDR3 sequence: CASSLGATYEQYF. The CDR3 DNA reads as TGTGCCAGCAGCTTAGGCGCCACCTACGAGCAGTACTTC.